The 30 T cell receptor beta chains below were found in one sample sequenced in a study of blood T cell repertoires in COVID-19 (TCRdb year 2020). Library method: the immunoSEQ multiplex PCR assay. This immuneACCESS table, as held by TCRdb, lists in-frame sequences with V and J called but not all clones. Of the missing ones, under half trace to an unresolved V gene in checked studies; the others have no known cause. The sample profile shows 170,000 or so clones; approximately 90% of them were found once. About 1.9% of the sample comes from the top ten. The sequenced material came from peripheral blood. The receptors derive from a man younger than 35 who had recovered from COVID-19.

This chain uses TRBV9 with TRBJ2-3, with D possibly matching TRBD2 (6 bases). The CDR3 extends over 14 amino acids. The V gene's germline CDR1 is SGDLS and CDR2 YYNGEE. V shed 4 bases and J shed 2 bases, with 11 bases lying between them. The CDR3 DNA follows: TGTGCCAGCAGCCCTAGCGCCCACACAGATACGCAGTATTTT. Amino acids: CASSPSAHTDTQYF.

This clone was observed a handful of times. The chain couples TRBV12-3 or TRBV12-4 to TRBJ2-7; no definite D call. The CDR3 sequence is 12 residues long. V lost 1 base, J lost 4 bases, and 5 bases lay in between. The CDR3 DNA sequence: TGTGCCAGCAGTTTAGTTCAGTACGAGCAGTACTTC. Translated, it gives CASSLVQYEQYF.

The CDR3 region is CASSLQETQYF. CDR3 sequence (DNA): TGTGCCAGCAGCCTTCAAGAGACCCAGTACTTC. This chain joins TRBV7-2 and TRBJ2-5, with no clear D. Trimming removed 5 bases at V and 2 bases at J, with 3 bases between. The CDR3 has 11 amino acids. Germline V gene lookup returns CDR1 SGHTA and CDR2 FQGNSA. Combining the CDR3 with reference TRBV7-2 and TRBJ2-5 gives the whole variable domain GAGVSQSPSNKVTEKGKDVELRCDPISGHTALYWYRQSLGQGLEFLIYFQGNSAPDKSGLPSDRFSAERTGGSVSTLTIQRTQQEDSAVYLCASSLQETQYFGPGTRLLVL.

The chain recombines TRBV15 with TRBJ2-3; TRBD2 matches 7 bases. With 1 base clipped from V and 4 bases from J, the junction kept 5 bases outside the gene matches. Germline CDR1 is LNHNV and CDR2 is YYDKDF (reference sequence). The CDR3 length is 15 residues. CDR3 DNA sequence: TGTGCCACCAGCAGAGCGCGGGAGCGGGCAGATACGCAGTATTTT. Protein sequence: CATSRARERADTQYF.

This clone was observed a handful of times. The chain uses TRBV11-2 and TRBJ2-7, with D possibly TRBD2 on 6 matching bases. This CDR3 contains 13 residues. Trimming took off 1 base at V and 5 bases at J, with 9 bases between the two ends. Germline V lookup: CDR1 SGHAT, CDR2 FQNNGV. The CDR3 DNA reads TGTGCCAGCAGCTTAGTCCGGGGGAACGAGCAGTACTTC. Translating it yields CASSLVRGNEQYF.

In this sample, this clone turned up once. CDR3 sequence: CASSPNDGAYEQYF. The CDR3 DNA reads TGTGCCAGCTCACCAAACGACGGGGCCTACGAGCAGTACTTC. The chain couples TRBV18 to TRBJ2-7, with TRBD2 as a possible D gene (5 bases). With 2 bases removed from V and 2 bases from J, the gap between germline ends came to 10 bases. Per the germline V gene, CDR1 is KGHSH and CDR2 is LQKENI. This CDR3 spans 14 amino acids.

This clone is a singleton in its sample. DNA for the CDR3: TGTGCCAGCAGCGTCGCTGGGGGGACGACTGAAGCTTTCTTT. Protein: CASSVAGGTTEAFF. This rearrangement joins TRBV9 to TRBJ1-1; D may be TRBD1 (5 bases). The CDR3 runs 14 residues. The germline gives CDR1 SGDLS, CDR2 YYNGEE. The V gene lost 2 bases and the J gene lost 5 bases, with 13 bases spanning the gap.

V is TRBV11-3 and J is TRBJ2-3; D not certain. V was cut by 2 bases and J by 4 bases, with 7 bases left in between. The germline V gene has CDR1 SGHNT and CDR2 YENEEA. This CDR3 spans 13 amino acids. CDR3: CASSLTLADTQYF. CDR3 DNA sequence: TGTGCCAGCAGCTTAACTCTGGCAGATACGCAGTATTTT.

The rearrangement joins TRBV19 to TRBJ2-3, with TRBD1 as a possible D gene (5 bases). Germline V gene sequence: CDR1 LNHDA, CDR2 SQIVND (reference sequence). This CDR3 region has 13 residues. Trimming took 5 bases from V and 6 from J, leaving 12 bases between them. CDR3 nucleotide sequence: TGTGCCAGTAGTCCACAGGTGGGCGATACGCAGTATTTT. Translating gives CASSPQVGDTQYF.

This rearrangement joins TRBV7-9 to TRBJ1-6; TRBD1 is a possible D gene (5 bases). Germline loops: CDR1 SEHNR, CDR2 FQNEAQ (reference sequence). This CDR3 is 18 amino acids long. V lost 3 bases and J 3 bases, leaving 18 bases between the germline ends. The CDR3 nucleotides read TGTGCCAGCAGCTTTTCCCCGAGCAGGGCCGGCTATAATTCACCCCTCCACTTT. Its translation is CASSFSPSRAGYNSPLHF.

The chain joins TRBV28 to TRBJ1-2, with D unclear. V lost 2 bases to trimming and J lost 8 bases, with 12 bases between them. This CDR3 contains 13 residues. Germline V gene lookup returns CDR1 MDHEN and CDR2 SYDVKM. CDR3 sequence reads: CASSLPAAWGYTF. For the CDR3, the DNA is TGTGCCAGCAGTTTACCGGCAGCGTGGGGCTACACCTTC.

The chain has TRBV24-1 and TRBJ2-4; 9 nucleotides align to TRBD1. V gave up 7 bases and J gave up 0 bases; unmatched junction bases: 18. The CDR3 runs 20 residues. The germline gives CDR1 KGHDR, CDR2 SFDVKD. The chain's CDR3 is CATRVTGGGPHLRAKNIQYF. The DNA of the CDR3 is TGTGCCACCAGAGTAACAGGGGGCGGACCGCACCTCAGAGCCAAAAACATTCAGTACTTC.

The V gene is TRBV12-3 or TRBV12-4, the J gene TRBJ1-2, with D possibly matching TRBD1 (5 bases). This CDR3 comprises 12 residues. Trimming pared 5 bases from V and 7 bases from J, leaving 11 bases between. CDR3 protein: CASSRTYGGYTF. CDR3 in DNA: TGTGCCAGCAGTCGGACATACGGTGGCTACACCTTC.

The chain couples TRBV7-2 to TRBJ2-6; 9 nucleotides line up with TRBD1. Germline values: CDR1 SGHTA, CDR2 FQGNSA. V was clipped by 1 base and J by 0 bases; unmatched bases: 7. The CDR3 spans 19 residues. CDR3 in DNA: TGTGCCAGCAGCTTAGGGACAGGGGCCCAAACCTCTGGGGCCAACGTCCTGACTTTC. Residues: CASSLGTGAQTSGANVLTF.

The chain is built from TRBV3-1 (or the pseudogene TRBV3-2) and TRBJ2-5, with 10 bases fitting TRBD1. Germline CDR1 is LGHDT and CDR2 is YNNKEL (reference sequence). Trimming removed 3 bases from V and 5 bases from J; junction bases left unmatched: 3. This CDR3 spans 14 amino acids. The CDR3 is CASSQGQGRETQYF. CDR3 bases: TGTGCCAGCAGCCAGGGACAGGGGCGGGAGACCCAGTACTTC.

The genes are TRBV2 and TRBJ1-6, with TRBD1 as a possible D gene (6 bases). V was pared by 5 bases and J by 3 bases, with 17 bases between. CDR3 length: 17 amino acids. Germline assignment: CDR1 SNHLY and CDR2 FYNNEI. The CDR3 DNA follows: TGTGCCAGCAGTCTCGGACAGAAAGCTTACTATAATTCACCCCTCCACTTT. This sequence encodes CASSLGQKAYYNSPLHF.

V usage is TRBV28 and J usage is TRBJ2-3, with D tentatively TRBD2 (6 bases). This CDR3 contains 15 residues. V dropped 3 bases and J dropped 0 bases, with 10 bases sitting between them. Germline V gene sequence: CDR1 MDHEN, CDR2 SYDVKM. Here the CDR3 reads CASSFGGASTDTQYF. CDR3 in DNA: TGTGCCAGCAGTTTTGGAGGGGCAAGCACAGATACGCAGTATTTT. Full variable domain (outside the CDR3, taken from reference TRBV28 and TRBJ2-3): DVKVTQSSRYLVKRTGEKVFLECVQDMDHENMFWYRQDPGLGLRLIYFSYDVKMKEKGDIPEGYSVSREKKERFSLILESASTNQTSMYLCASSFGGASTDTQYFGPGTRLTVL.

The chain employs TRBV7-9 and TRBJ2-3, with 8 bases lining up with TRBD1. CDR3 size: 18 residues. Per germline, CDR1 SEHNR and CDR2 FQNEAQ (reference sequence). J lost 2 bases, V lost 5 bases, and 15 bases had no gene match. CDR3 amino acids: CASSGKSPDRAHTDTQYF. The CDR3 DNA sequence: TGTGCCAGCAGCGGCAAATCCCCGGACAGGGCCCACACAGATACGCAGTATTTT.

The chain employs TRBV19 and TRBJ2-4; 8 nucleotides match TRBD2. V shed 7 bases, J shed 8 bases, and the junction held 16 bases outside the gene matches. CDR1 and CDR2 from the germline V gene are LNHDA and SQIVND (reference sequence). This CDR3 has 16 amino acids. CDR3 nucleotides: TGTGCCAGTACCGCTGGACTAGCTGTCGCGGAGGACATTCAGTACTTC. Its translation: CASTAGLAVAEDIQYF.

The chain carries TRBV10-3 and TRBJ2-7; D is perhaps TRBD2 (5 bases). Germline CDR1 ENHRY, CDR2 SYGVKD. The CDR3 loop spans 14 amino acids. Between the trimmed V and J ends, which lost 3 bases and 4 bases, there was a span of 13 bases. CDR3 nucleotide sequence: TGTGCCATCAGTGAAGCGGCAGGATCTTACGAGCAGTACTTC. Translation gives CAISEAAGSYEQYF.

The rearrangement joins TRBV9 to TRBJ2-4; a weak D match, TRBD2 (6 bases). This CDR3 has 19 residues. V was shortened by 3 bases and J by 0 bases, with 22 bases between the two germline ends. The germline V gene encodes CDR1 SGDLS and CDR2 YYNGEE. CDR3 protein: CASSEPVLLAYLAKNIQYF. The DNA of the CDR3 is TGTGCCAGCAGCGAACCAGTCCTTCTAGCGTACCTAGCCAAAAACATTCAGTACTTC.

This chain joins TRBV28 and TRBJ2-7, with a weak D call TRBD1 (5 bases). The length of the CDR3 is 14 residues. The V gene lost 4 bases and the J gene lost 1 base, with 11 bases spanning the gap. Per the germline V gene, CDR1 is MDHEN and CDR2 is SYDVKM. The CDR3 is CASSYGAGSYEQYF. CDR3 DNA sequence: TGTGCCAGCAGTTATGGGGCAGGGTCCTACGAGCAGTACTTC.

The chain couples TRBV2 to TRBJ1-1, with 8 bases aligning to TRBD1. The CDR3 consists of 12 residues. CDR1 is SNHLY, CDR2 FYNNEI, per germline. Trimming cost V 9 bases and J 5 bases; bases outside gene matches: 5. CDR3 nucleotides: TGTGCCAGTCGACAGGGGCGGACTGAAGCTTTCTTT. It is translated as CASRQGRTEAFF.

This clone was counted between two and nine times. V is TRBV5-4 and J is TRBJ1-1; the D is unclear. CDR3 length: 15 amino acids. Trimming pared 3 bases from V and 4 bases from J, leaving 16 bases between. Germline assignment: CDR1 SGHNT and CDR2 YYREEE (reference sequence). The CDR3 is CASSSAGFVGTEAFF. CDR3 nucleotide sequence: TGTGCCAGCAGCTCAGCCGGGTTCGTAGGCACTGAAGCTTTCTTT.

The chain combines TRBV9 with TRBJ2-3, with 10 bases aligning to TRBD2. The CDR3 runs 15 residues. V shed 4 bases, J shed 3 bases, and the junction held 5 bases outside the gene matches. Germline V gene sequence: CDR1 SGDLS, CDR2 YYNGEE. The CDR3 sequence is CASSSLAGETDTQYF. The CDR3, as DNA: TGTGCCAGCAGCTCCCTAGCGGGAGAGACAGATACGCAGTATTTT. Full variable domain (remainder filled in from reference TRBV9 and TRBJ2-3): DSGVTQTPKHLITATGQRVTLRCSPRSGDLSVYWYQQSLDQGLQFLIQYYNGEERAKGNILERFSAQQFPDLHSELNLSSLELGDSALYFCASSSLAGETDTQYFGPGTRLTVL.

This chain connects TRBV9 to TRBJ2-2; perhaps TRBD2 as D (5 bases). The V end lost 0 bases, the J end lost 2 bases, and 8 bases lay between the germline ends. From germline, CDR1 is SGDLS and CDR2 YYNGEE. The CDR3 contains 15 residues. CDR3 in DNA: TGTGCCAGCAGCGTAGAGCCGGGAAACACCGGGGAGCTGTTTTTT. This codes for CASSVEPGNTGELFF.

This chain links TRBV7-2 with TRBJ1-5; TRBD1 matches 9 bases. Germline CDR1 is SGHTA and CDR2 is FQGNSA. Trimming took 5 bases from V and 6 from J; bases not matched to a gene: 5. The length of the CDR3 is 14 residues. The CDR3 region has the DNA TGTGCCAGCAGCACGTTGACAGGGGGTCAGCCCCAGCATTTT. Translating it yields CASSTLTGGQPQHF.

V is TRBV2 and J is TRBJ2-3, with D uncertain. V lost 7 bases and J 2 bases, leaving 7 bases between the germline ends. Germline values: CDR1 SNHLY, CDR2 FYNNEI. The CDR3 is made up of 12 amino acids. CDR3: CASKEFTDTQYF. CDR3 DNA: TGTGCCAGCAAGGAGTTCACAGATACGCAGTATTTT.

The chain couples TRBV9 to TRBJ2-3; 7 bases align to TRBD2. This CDR3 contains 15 residues. Unmatched junction bases numbered 8, after V lost 4 bases and J lost 3 bases. Germline CDR1 is SGDLS and CDR2 is YYNGEE. The CDR3 sequence: CASSPWGGSTDTQYF. The DNA for the CDR3 is TGTGCCAGCAGCCCCTGGGGCGGGAGTACAGATACGCAGTATTTT.

The J gene is TRBJ1-2, the V gene TRBV5-1; D remains ambiguous. V was cut by 0 bases and J by 6 bases, with 12 bases left in between. The CDR3 runs 14 residues. CDR1 is SGHRS and CDR2 is YFSETQ in the germline V gene. CDR3 residues: CASSLESGEDGYTF. The CDR3 DNA reads TGCGCCAGCAGCTTGGAATCCGGAGAGGATGGCTACACCTTC. Drawing the rest from reference TRBV5-1 and TRBJ1-2, the complete variable domain is KAGVTQTPRYLIKTRGQQVTLSCSPISGHRSVSWYQQTPGQGLQFLFEYFSETQRNKGNFPGRFSGRQFSNSRSEMNVSTLELGDSALYLCASSLESGEDGYTFGSGTRLTVV.